The TCR beta chain described here comes from a study of cytomegalovirus exposure and HLA in healthy donors. PCR used 60 Vbeta primers and 13 Jbeta primers. The table came from immunoSEQ multiplex PCR; TCRdb's copy has only in-frame clones and leaves some out. The sample contains under 90,000 clones, 70% of which appear only once. Donors consisted of healthy bone marrow donors. Comments on this clone: The target antigen is unknown.

Study-wide points: Cytomegalovirus association was listed for 164 TCR beta chains.

Germline V gene lookup returns CDR1 SGHNT and CDR2 YYREEE (reference sequence). V dropped 4 bases and J dropped 0 bases, with 13 bases sitting between them. This CDR3 is 15 amino acids long. The rearrangement links TRBV5-4 to TRBJ1-2; D may be TRBD1 (5 bases). This receptor was obtained from a woman in her forties or fifties in good health and CMV-seropositive. What was sequenced was PBMCs. Here the CDR3 DNA reads TGTGCCAGCAGCGTGTACAGGACCTCTAACTATGGCTACACCTTC. Its translation is CASSVYRTSNYGYTF.